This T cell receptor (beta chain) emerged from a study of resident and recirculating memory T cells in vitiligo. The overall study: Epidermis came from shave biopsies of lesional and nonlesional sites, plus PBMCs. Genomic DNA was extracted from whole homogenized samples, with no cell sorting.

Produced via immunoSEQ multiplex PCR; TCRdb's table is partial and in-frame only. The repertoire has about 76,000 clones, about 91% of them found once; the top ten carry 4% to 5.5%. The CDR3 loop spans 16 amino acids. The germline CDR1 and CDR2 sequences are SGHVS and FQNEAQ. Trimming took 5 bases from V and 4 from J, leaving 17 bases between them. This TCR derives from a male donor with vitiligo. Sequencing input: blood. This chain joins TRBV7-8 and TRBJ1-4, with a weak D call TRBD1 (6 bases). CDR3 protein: CASSGRTETFNEKLFF. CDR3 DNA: TGTGCCAGCAGCGGGCGGACAGAGACATTTAATGAAAAACTGTTTTTT.